Listed here are 17 T cell receptor beta chains from one sample, sequenced in a study of blood T cell repertoires in COVID-19. Repertoires were generated with immunoSEQ multiplex PCR, while TCRdb's copy carries only in-frame clones and drops some. The sample carries roughly 58,000 clones, just over 70% recorded once. Input material: PBMCs or T cells enriched from blood (not recorded which). These receptors were obtained from a woman in her sixties who had been exposed to COVID-19.

V and J are TRBV6-2 or TRBV6-3 and TRBJ2-7; no firm D call. V was shortened by 2 bases and J by 0 bases, with 11 bases between the two germline ends. Germline V CDR1 and CDR2: MNHEY, SVGEGT. The CDR3 runs 15 residues. CDR3 sequence reads: CASSYGLLSSYEQYF. The CDR3 DNA follows: TGTGCCAGCAGTTACGGGCTGCTTAGCTCCTACGAGCAGTACTTC.

J is TRBJ2-7 and V is TRBV10-1, with a tentative D call TRBD2 (5 bases). The CDR3 covers 13 residues. Trimming took 5 bases from V and 3 from J, leaving 11 bases between them. The germline V gene has CDR1 WNHNN and CDR2 SYGVQD (reference sequence). CDR3 nucleotides: TGCGCCAGCAGTAGGACTCGAGGCTACGAGCAGTACTTC. Protein product: CASSRTRGYEQYF.

The chain joins TRBV28 to TRBJ1-6; 9 bases line up with TRBD1. In germline, CDR1 is MDHEN, CDR2 SYDVKM. The trim removed 3 bases at V and 5 bases at J, leaving 5 bases unmatched. This CDR3 has 16 amino acids. The CDR3 region has the DNA TGTGCCAGCAGTTTGCAAACAGGGGGCGATAATTCACCCCTCCACTTT. It translates to CASSLQTGGDNSPLHF.

The V and J genes are TRBV27 and TRBJ1-2, with 7 bases that match TRBD1. Germline lookup yields CDR1 MNHEY and CDR2 SMNVEV (reference sequence). The junction had 6 bases not matched to a gene; V was cut back by 5 bases and J by 6 bases. The CDR3 loop spans 13 amino acids. CDR3 coding DNA: TGTGCCAGCAGTATGACAGGGCTGAATGGCTACACCTTC. Translated: CASSMTGLNGYTF.

The chain combines TRBV19 with TRBJ2-1; the match to TRBD2 covers 9 bases. The CDR3 spans 14 residues. Germline CDR1 is LNHDA and CDR2 is SQIVND (reference sequence). Unmatched junction bases numbered 9, after V lost 10 bases and J lost 5 bases. CDR3 loop: CATTWRGGHNEQFF. CDR3 bases: TGTGCCACCACTTGGCGGGGGGGCCACAATGAGCAGTTCTTC.

The V and J genes are TRBV7-2 and TRBJ2-7; 10 bases agree with TRBD1. This CDR3 is built from 15 residues. Per germline, CDR1 SGHTA and CDR2 FQGNSA. Trimming took 2 bases from V and 6 from J; bases not matched to a gene: 7. CDR3 DNA sequence: TGTGCCAGCAGCTTATCAGGGACAGGGGCTGGCGAGCAGTACTTC. Translated: CASSLSGTGAGEQYF.

This chain links TRBV10-2 with TRBJ1-2; D is ambiguous. Between the trimmed V and J ends, which lost 4 bases and 0 bases, there was a span of 6 bases. The CDR3 has 13 amino acids. Germline loops: CDR1 WSHSY, CDR2 SAAADI. The CDR3 sequence: CASSGTANYGYTF. In DNA, the CDR3 is TGCGCCAGCAGTGGTACAGCTAACTATGGCTACACCTTC.

The chain joins TRBV30 to TRBJ2-3, with D maybe TRBD1 (5 bases). The CDR3 has 15 amino acids. Trimming removed 5 bases from V and 2 bases from J, with 17 bases in between. Per germline, CDR1 GTSNPN and CDR2 SVGIG (reference sequence). The CDR3 loop reads CAWVGKVGHTDTQYF. DNA for the CDR3: TGTGCCTGGGTGGGTAAGGTAGGACACACAGATACGCAGTATTTT.

The genes are TRBV11-3 and TRBJ2-2, with 7 bases lining up with TRBD2. The CDR3 length is 15 residues. After removal of 4 bases from V and 7 bases from J, the junction contained 9 bases not matched to a gene. CDR1 SGHNT and CDR2 YENEEA come from the germline V gene. The CDR3 nucleotides are TGTGCCAGCAGCTCCAGCTTGCGGGAGTACGGGGAGCTGTTTTTT. Protein sequence: CASSSSLREYGELFF.

The rearrangement joins TRBV30 to TRBJ1-5; the D gene is possibly TRBD1 (6 bases). CDR3 length: 15 amino acids. The V end lost 1 base, the J end lost 9 bases, and 19 bases lay between the germline ends. Per the germline V gene, CDR1 is GTSNPN and CDR2 is SVGIG (reference sequence). CDR3 sequence: CAWSEGGLQARPQHF. CDR3 nucleotide sequence: TGTGCCTGGAGTGAGGGGGGGCTCCAGGCCCGGCCCCAGCATTTT.

The chain has TRBV19 and TRBJ1-2, with 7 bases fitting TRBD1. This CDR3 spans 18 amino acids. The germline V gene has CDR1 LNHDA and CDR2 SQIVND (reference sequence). V shed 8 bases and J 4 bases; nucleotides not matched to a gene: 22. The CDR3 loop is CASHLRRPHGQAPYGYTF. The DNA for the CDR3 is TGTGCCAGTCACCTTCGCAGACCTCATGGACAGGCCCCCTATGGCTACACCTTC.

This clone was detected only a few times. The CDR3 region is CASSQGRFRDTNQPQHF. CDR3 coding DNA: TGTGCCAGCAGCCAAGGCCGGTTCCGGGACACGAATCAGCCCCAGCATTTT. The V gene is TRBV3-1 (or the pseudogene TRBV3-2), the J gene TRBJ1-5; D is perhaps TRBD1 (6 bases). V lost 1 base and J lost 4, with 17 bases in between. This CDR3 spans 17 amino acids. Germline CDR1 and CDR2: LGHDT and YNNKEL (reference sequence).

J is TRBJ2-7 and V is TRBV7-8; TRBD2 is a possible D gene (6 bases). The germline V and J ends were trimmed by 7 bases and 0 bases, with 13 bases remaining between them. Germline-derived CDR1 and CDR2 are SGHVS and FQNEAQ. The CDR3 runs to 14 residues. The CDR3 loop reads CASTAVGGSYEQYF. CDR3 coding DNA: TGTGCCAGCACCGCGGTGGGGGGCTCCTACGAGCAGTACTTC.

The genes are TRBV27 and TRBJ1-2, with TRBD1 identical over 7 bases. Looked up from germline, CDR1 is MNHEY and CDR2 is SMNVEV (reference sequence). The CDR3 extends over 13 amino acids. J lost 4 bases, V lost 6 bases, and 5 bases had no gene match. The CDR3 loop is CASRTGTAYGYTF. In DNA form, the CDR3 reads TGTGCCAGCAGGACCGGGACAGCCTATGGCTACACCTTC.

DNA of the CDR3: TGTGCCAGCAGTGAATGGGGGGACAGTGGCAATCAGCCCCAGCATTTT. Protein sequence: CASSEWGDSGNQPQHF. This rearrangement joins TRBV6-1 to TRBJ1-5; 7 bases align to TRBD1. With V trimmed by 2 bases and J by 2 bases, 6 bases remained unmatched. The CDR3 covers 16 residues. Per the germline V gene, CDR1 is MNHNS and CDR2 is SASEGT.

The V gene is TRBV18, the J gene TRBJ1-1, with 7 positions matching TRBD1. Germline-derived CDR1 and CDR2 are KGHSH and LQKENI. V lost 3 bases, J lost 3 bases, and 4 bases stayed unmatched. This CDR3 contains 14 residues. CDR3 bases: TGTGCCAGCTCACCGAAGGGGGCGGACACTGAAGCTTTCTTT. Translated: CASSPKGADTEAFF.

The CDR3 region has the DNA TGTGCCAGCAGTTTTTTAGGGGGCGAAGATACGCAGTATTTT. Protein sequence: CASSFLGGEDTQYF. V gene TRBV28 combines with J gene TRBJ2-3, with 7 positions matching TRBD1. Germline trimming cut 3 bases from V and 5 bases from J; bases unmatched to any gene: 5. This CDR3 spans 14 amino acids. Germline CDR1 MDHEN, CDR2 SYDVKM. The whole variable domain, filled in from reference TRBV28 and TRBJ2-3, reads DVKVTQSSRYLVKRTGEKVFLECVQDMDHENMFWYRQDPGLGLRLIYFSYDVKMKEKGDIPEGYSVSREKKERFSLILESASTNQTSMYLCASSFLGGEDTQYFGPGTRLTVL.